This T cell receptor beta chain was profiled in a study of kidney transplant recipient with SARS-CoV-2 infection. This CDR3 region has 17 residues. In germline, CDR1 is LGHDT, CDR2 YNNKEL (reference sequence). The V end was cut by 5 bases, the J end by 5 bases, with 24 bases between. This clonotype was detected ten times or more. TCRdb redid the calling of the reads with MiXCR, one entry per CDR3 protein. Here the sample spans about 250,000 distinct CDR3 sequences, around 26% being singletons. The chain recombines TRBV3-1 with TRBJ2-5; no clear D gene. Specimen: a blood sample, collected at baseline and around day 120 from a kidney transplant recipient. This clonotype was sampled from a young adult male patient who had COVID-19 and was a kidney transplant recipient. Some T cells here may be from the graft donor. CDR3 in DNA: TGTGCCAGCAGCTTCTTCGGTCCCATTTCTTTCTCTGAGACCCAGTACTTC. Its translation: CASSFFGPISFSETQYF.